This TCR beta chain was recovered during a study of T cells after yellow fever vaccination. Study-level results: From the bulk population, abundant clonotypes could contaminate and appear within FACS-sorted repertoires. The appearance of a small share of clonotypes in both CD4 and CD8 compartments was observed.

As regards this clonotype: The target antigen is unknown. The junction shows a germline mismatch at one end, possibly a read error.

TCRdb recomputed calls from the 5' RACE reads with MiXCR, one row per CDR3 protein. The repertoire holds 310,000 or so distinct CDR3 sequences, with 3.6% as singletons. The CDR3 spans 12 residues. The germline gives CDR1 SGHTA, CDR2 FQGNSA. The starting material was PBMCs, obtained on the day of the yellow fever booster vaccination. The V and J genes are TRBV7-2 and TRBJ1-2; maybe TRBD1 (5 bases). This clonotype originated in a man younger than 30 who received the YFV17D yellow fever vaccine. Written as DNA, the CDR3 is TGTGCCTGCAGGGAAGTTGTCGGGGGCTACACCTTC. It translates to CACREVVGGYTF.